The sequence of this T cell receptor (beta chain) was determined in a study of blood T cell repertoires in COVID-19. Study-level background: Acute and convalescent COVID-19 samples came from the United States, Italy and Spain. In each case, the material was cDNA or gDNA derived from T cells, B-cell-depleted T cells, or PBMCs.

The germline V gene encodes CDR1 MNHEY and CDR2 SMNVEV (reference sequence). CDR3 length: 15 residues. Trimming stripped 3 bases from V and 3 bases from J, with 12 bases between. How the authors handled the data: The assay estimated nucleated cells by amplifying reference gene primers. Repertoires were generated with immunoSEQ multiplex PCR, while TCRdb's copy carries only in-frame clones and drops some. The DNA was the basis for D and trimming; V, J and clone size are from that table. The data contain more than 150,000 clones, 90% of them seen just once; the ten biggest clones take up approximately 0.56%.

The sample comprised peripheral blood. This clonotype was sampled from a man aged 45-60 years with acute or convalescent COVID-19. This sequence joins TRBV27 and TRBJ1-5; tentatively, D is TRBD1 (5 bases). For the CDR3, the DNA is TGTGCCAGCAGTTTCGGGGGAAATAACAATCAGCCCCAGCATTTT. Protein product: CASSFGGNNNQPQHF.